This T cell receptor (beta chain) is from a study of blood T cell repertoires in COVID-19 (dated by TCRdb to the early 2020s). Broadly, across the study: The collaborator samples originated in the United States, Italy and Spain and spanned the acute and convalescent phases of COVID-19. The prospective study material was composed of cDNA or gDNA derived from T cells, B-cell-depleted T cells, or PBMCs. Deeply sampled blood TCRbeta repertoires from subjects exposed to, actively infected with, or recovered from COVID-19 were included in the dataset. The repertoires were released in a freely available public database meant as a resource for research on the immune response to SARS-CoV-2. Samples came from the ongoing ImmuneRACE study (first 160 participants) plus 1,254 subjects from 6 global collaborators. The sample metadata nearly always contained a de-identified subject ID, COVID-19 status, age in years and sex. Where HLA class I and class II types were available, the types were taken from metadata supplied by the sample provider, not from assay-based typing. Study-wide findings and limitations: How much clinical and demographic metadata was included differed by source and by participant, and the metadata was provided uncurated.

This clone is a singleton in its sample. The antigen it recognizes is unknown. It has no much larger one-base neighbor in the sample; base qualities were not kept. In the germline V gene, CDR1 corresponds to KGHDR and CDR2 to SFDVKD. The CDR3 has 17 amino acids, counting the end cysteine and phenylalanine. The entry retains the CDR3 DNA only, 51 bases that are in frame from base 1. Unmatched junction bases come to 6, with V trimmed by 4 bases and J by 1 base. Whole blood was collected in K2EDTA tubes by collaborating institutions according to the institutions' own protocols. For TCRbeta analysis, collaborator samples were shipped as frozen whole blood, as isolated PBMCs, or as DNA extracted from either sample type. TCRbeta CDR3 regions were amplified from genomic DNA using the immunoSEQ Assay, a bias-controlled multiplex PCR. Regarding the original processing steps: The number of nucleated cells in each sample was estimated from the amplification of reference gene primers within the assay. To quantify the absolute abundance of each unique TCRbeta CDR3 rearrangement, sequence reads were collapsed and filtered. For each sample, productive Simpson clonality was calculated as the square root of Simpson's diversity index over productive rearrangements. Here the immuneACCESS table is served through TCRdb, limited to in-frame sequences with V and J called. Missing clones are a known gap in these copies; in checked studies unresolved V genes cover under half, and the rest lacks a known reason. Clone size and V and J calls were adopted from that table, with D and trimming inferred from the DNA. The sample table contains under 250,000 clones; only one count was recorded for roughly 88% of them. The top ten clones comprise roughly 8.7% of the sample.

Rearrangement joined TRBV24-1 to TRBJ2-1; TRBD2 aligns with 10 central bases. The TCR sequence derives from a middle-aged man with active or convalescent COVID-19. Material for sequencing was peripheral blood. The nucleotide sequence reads TGTGCCACCAGTGACCACCAACTAGCGGGATCCTACAATGAGCAGTTCTTC. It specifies CATSDHQLAGSYNEQFF.